This record concerns one T cell receptor beta chain sequence. This entry belongs to a study of control samples from healthy donors and cancer patients. CDR1 is SGHDN, CDR2 FVKESK, per germline. The CDR3 spans 13 residues. V shed 1 base and J shed 4 bases, with 7 bases lying between them. Libraries were prepared by immunoSEQ multiplex PCR; TCRdb keeps only in-frame clonotypes and omits some of them. The repertoire holds 150,000 to 200,000 clones, with over 85% as singletons. The sequence was collected from a young man in good health. The source material was blood. This rearrangement joins TRBV14 to TRBJ2-5; no clear D gene. DNA of the CDR3: TGTGCCAGCAGCCAAGGTTTTGGAGAGACCCAGTACTTC. Encoded protein: CASSQGFGETQYF.